Following are 7 T cell receptor beta chains from one sample sequenced in a study of control samples from healthy donors and cancer patients. The protocol was immunoSEQ multiplex PCR, while the TCRdb copy is restricted to in-frame clones and leaves out a portion. This table has roughly 80,000 clones, roughly nine tenths appearing once. Sequenced input: blood. These TCRs come from a man aged 45-60 years in good health.

The sample holds one count of this clone. The chain has TRBV10-3 and TRBJ1-5, with 7 bases fitting TRBD1. Germline-derived CDR1 and CDR2 are ENHRY and SYGVKD. The junction had 2 bases not matched to a gene; V was cut back by 0 bases and J by 6 bases. CDR3 size: 14 residues. CDR3 region: CAISESSGGQPQHF. CDR3 sequence (DNA): TGTGCCATCAGTGAGTCGTCAGGGGGTCAGCCCCAGCATTTT.

This sequence joins TRBV9 and TRBJ1-2, with unresolved D. Trimming took off 0 bases at V and 1 base at J, with 7 bases between the two ends. The CDR3 has 14 amino acids. Germline V gene lookup returns CDR1 SGDLS and CDR2 YYNGEE. The CDR3 nucleotides are TGTGCCAGCAGCGTAGACCAGATTAACTATGGCTACACCTTC. It translates to CASSVDQINYGYTF.

In regard to this clone: Other DNA sequences in the sample encode the same CDR3. The chain couples TRBV19 to TRBJ2-5, with D uncertain. V shed 3 bases and J shed 3 bases, with 2 bases lying between them. The CDR3 contains 11 residues. The germline V gene has CDR1 LNHDA and CDR2 SQIVND (reference sequence). The CDR3 sequence is CASSIKETQYF. CDR3 coding DNA: TGTGCCAGTAGTATTAAAGAGACCCAGTACTTC.

The chain combines TRBV6-4 with TRBJ2-7; TRBD1 matches 10 bases. The J segment lost 5 bases and the V segment lost 5 bases, leaving 3 bases of the junction unmatched. Germline CDR1 reads MRHNA; CDR2 reads SNTAGT. This CDR3 has 13 amino acids. CDR3 protein: CASSRDRGDEQYF. CDR3 nucleotide sequence: TGTGCCAGCAGTCGGGACAGGGGCGACGAGCAGTACTTC.

V is TRBV19 and J is TRBJ2-5; 8 nucleotides match TRBD2. J lost 2 bases, V lost 4 bases, and 9 bases had no gene match. Germline V gene sequence: CDR1 LNHDA, CDR2 SQIVND (reference sequence). The CDR3 totals 16 residues. The CDR3 sequence: CASSTLGAGEQETQYF. The CDR3 DNA sequence: TGTGCCAGTAGTACCCTGGGAGCGGGGGAACAAGAGACCCAGTACTTC.

V is TRBV7-8 and J is TRBJ2-5; D is unclear. The V gene lost 2 bases and the J gene lost 8 bases, with 18 bases spanning the gap. CDR1 and CDR2 (germline): SGHVS, FQNEAQ. This CDR3 region has 15 residues. The CDR3 loop is CASSLLFSGLSTQYF. DNA of the CDR3: TGTGCCAGCAGCTTACTGTTTTCGGGTCTAAGTACCCAGTACTTC.

V gene TRBV7-3 combines with J gene TRBJ2-1; 9 bases match TRBD2. Germline V CDR1 and CDR2: SGHTA, FQGTGA. J was trimmed by 5 bases and V by 2 bases; bases with no gene match: 4. The CDR3 totals 15 residues. DNA for the CDR3: TGTGCCAGCAGCTTAGCGGGGGGGTCGAACAATGAGCAGTTCTTC. This encodes CASSLAGGSNNEQFF.